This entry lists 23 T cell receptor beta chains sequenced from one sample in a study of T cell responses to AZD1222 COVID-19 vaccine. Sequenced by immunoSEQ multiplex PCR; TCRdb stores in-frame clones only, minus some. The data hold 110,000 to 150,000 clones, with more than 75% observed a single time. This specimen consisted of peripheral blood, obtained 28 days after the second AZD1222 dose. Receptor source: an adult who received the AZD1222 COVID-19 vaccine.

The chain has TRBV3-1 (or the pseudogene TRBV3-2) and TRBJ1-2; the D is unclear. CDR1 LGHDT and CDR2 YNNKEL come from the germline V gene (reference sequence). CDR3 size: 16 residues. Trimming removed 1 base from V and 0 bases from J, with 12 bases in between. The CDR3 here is CASSQVVGMTNYGYTF. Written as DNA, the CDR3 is TGTGCCAGCAGCCAAGTGGTCGGGATGACTAACTATGGCTACACCTTC.

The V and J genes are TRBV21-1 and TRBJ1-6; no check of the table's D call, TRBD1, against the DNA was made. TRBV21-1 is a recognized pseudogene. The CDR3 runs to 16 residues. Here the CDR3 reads CASSSPTDTGNSPLHF. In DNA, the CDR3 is TGTGCCAGCAGCTCCCCGACGGACACCGGCAATTCACCCCTCCACTTT.

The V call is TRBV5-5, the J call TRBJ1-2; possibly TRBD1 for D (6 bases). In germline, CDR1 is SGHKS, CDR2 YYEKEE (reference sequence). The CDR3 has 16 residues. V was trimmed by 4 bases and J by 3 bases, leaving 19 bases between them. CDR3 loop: CASSARRRGSDYGYTF. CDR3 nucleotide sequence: TGTGCCAGCAGCGCCCGGCGCAGGGGATCCGACTATGGCTACACCTTC.

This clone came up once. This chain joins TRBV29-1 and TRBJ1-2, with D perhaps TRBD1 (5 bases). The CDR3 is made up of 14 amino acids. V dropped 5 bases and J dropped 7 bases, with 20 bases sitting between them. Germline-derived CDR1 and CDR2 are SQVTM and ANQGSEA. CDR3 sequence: CSVLGADQLSGYTF. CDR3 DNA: TGCAGCGTTCTTGGGGCAGATCAACTATCTGGCTACACCTTC.

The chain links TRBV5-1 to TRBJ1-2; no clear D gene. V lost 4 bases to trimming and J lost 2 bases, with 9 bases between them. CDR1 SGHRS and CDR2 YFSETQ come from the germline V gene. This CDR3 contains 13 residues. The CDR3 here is CASSAESNYGYTF. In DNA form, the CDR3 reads TGCGCCAGCAGCGCAGAATCAAACTATGGCTACACCTTC.

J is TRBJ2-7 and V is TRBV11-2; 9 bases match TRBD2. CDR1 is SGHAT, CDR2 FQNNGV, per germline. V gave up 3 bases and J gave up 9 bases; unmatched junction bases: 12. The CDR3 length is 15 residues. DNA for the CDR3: TGTGCCAGCAGCTTGTGGGCTAGCGGGGCAGCAGGGCAGTACTTC. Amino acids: CASSLWASGAAGQYF.

The CDR3 region has the DNA TGTGCCAGCAAGGGGACTAGCGTCAATGCGTACGAGCAGTACTTC. Its protein is CASKGTSVNAYEQYF. J is TRBJ2-7 and V is TRBV2, with 10 nucleotides matching TRBD2. Germline V gene sequence: CDR1 SNHLY, CDR2 FYNNEI. The trim removed 7 bases at V and 4 bases at J, leaving 10 bases unmatched. CDR3 length equals 15 residues.

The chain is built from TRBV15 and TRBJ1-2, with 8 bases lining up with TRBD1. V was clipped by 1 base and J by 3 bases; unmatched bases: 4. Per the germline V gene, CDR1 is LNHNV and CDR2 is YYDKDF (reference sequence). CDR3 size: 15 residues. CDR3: CATSRAGQGHYGYTF. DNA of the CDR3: TGTGCCACCAGCAGAGCTGGACAGGGCCACTATGGCTACACCTTC.

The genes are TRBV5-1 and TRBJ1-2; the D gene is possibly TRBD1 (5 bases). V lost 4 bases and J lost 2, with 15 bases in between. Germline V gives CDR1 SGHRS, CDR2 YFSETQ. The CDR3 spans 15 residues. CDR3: CASSPAQGGNYGYTF. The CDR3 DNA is TGCGCCAGCAGCCCTGCCCAGGGAGGAAACTATGGCTACACCTTC.

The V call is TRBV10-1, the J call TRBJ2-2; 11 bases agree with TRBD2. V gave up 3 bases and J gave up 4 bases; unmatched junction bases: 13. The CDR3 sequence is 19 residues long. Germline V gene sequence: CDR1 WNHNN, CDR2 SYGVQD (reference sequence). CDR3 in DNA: TGCGCCAGCAGTGACAAGTTTCAACTAGCGGGAGACGGCACCGGGGAGCTGTTTTTT. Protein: CASSDKFQLAGDGTGELFF.

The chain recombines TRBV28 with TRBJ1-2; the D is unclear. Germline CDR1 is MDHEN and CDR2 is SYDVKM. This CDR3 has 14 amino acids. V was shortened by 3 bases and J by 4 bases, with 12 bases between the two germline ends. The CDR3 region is CASSFGWPSYGYTF. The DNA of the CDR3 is TGTGCCAGCAGTTTCGGTTGGCCTTCCTATGGCTACACCTTC.

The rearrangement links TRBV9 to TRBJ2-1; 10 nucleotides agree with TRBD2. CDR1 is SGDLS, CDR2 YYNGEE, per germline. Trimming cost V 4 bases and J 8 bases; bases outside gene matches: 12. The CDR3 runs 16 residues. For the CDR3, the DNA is TGTGCCAGCAGCCGAGCGAGCGGGAGGGGAGGCGATGAGCAGTTCTTC. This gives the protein CASSRASGRGGDEQFF.

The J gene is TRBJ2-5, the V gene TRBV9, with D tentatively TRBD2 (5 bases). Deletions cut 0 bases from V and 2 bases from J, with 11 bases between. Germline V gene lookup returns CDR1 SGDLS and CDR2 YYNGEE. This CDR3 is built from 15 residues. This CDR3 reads CASSVGLATQETQYF. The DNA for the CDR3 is TGTGCCAGCAGCGTAGGGCTAGCCACGCAAGAGACCCAGTACTTC.

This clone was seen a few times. The CDR3 protein is CASSSSGGNSYEQYF. For the CDR3, the DNA is TGTGCCAGCAGTTCCAGCGGGGGGAATTCCTACGAGCAGTACTTC. V gene TRBV7-2 combines with J gene TRBJ2-7, with 9 bases matching TRBD2. Germline loops: CDR1 SGHTA, CDR2 FQGNSA. The CDR3 is 15 residues long. Trimming took 6 bases from V and 1 from J; bases not matched to a gene: 7. Together with reference TRBV7-2 and TRBJ2-7, the CDR3 gives the full variable domain: GAGVSQSPSNKVTEKGKDVELRCDPISGHTALYWYRQSLGQGLEFLIYFQGNSAPDKSGLPSDRFSAERTGGSVSTLTIQRTQQEDSAVYLCASSSSGGNSYEQYFGPGTRLTVT.

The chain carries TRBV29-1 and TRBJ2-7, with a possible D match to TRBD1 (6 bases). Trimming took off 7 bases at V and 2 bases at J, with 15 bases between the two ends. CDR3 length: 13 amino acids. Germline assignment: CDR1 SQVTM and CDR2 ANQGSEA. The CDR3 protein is CSAQQGLAYEQYF. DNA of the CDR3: TGCAGCGCCCAACAGGGATTGGCCTACGAGCAGTACTTC.

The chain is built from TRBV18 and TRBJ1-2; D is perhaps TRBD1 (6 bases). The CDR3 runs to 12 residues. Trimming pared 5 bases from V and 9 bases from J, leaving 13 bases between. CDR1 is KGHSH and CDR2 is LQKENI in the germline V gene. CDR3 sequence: CASSENRDSYTF. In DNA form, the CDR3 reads TGTGCCAGCTCAGAAAACAGGGATAGCTACACCTTC.

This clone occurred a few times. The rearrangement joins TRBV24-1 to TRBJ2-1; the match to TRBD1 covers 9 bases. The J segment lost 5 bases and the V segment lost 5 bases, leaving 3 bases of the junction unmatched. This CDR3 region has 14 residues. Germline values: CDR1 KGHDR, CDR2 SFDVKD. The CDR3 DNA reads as TGTGCCACCAGTGGACGGACAGGGGACAATGAGCAGTTCTTC. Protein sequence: CATSGRTGDNEQFF.

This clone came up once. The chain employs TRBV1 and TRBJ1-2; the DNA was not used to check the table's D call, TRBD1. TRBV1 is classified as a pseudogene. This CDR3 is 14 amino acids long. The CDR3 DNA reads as TGCACCAGCAGCCAAGGGGGGACAGTCTATGGCTACACCTTC. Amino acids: CTSSQGGTVYGYTF.

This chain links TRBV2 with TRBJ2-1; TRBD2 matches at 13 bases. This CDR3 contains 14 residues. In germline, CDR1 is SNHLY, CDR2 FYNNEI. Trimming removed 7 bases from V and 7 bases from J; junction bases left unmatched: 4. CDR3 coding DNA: TGTGCCAGCAAGGGGACTAGCGGGGTAAATGAGCAGTTCTTC. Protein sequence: CASKGTSGVNEQFF.

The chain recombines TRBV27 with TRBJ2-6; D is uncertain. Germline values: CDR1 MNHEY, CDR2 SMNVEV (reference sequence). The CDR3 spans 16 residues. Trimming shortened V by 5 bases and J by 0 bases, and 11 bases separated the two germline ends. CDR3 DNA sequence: TGTGCCAGCAGTCCTTGGGTGGTCTCTGGGGCCAACGTCCTGACTTTC. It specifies CASSPWVVSGANVLTF.

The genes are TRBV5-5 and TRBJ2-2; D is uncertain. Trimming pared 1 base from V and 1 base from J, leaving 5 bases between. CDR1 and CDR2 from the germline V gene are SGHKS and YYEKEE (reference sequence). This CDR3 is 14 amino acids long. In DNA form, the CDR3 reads TGTGCCAGCAGCTTGCTAGGGAACACCGGGGAGCTGTTTTTT. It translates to CASSLLGNTGELFF.

The CDR3 DNA reads TGTGCCAGCAGCTGCAATCAGCCCCAGCATTTT. It yields the protein CASSCNQPQHF. J is TRBJ1-5 and V is TRBV5-4; D is unclear. V dropped 3 bases and J dropped 2 bases, with 0 bases sitting between them. Looked up from germline, CDR1 is SGHNT and CDR2 is YYREEE (reference sequence). The CDR3 contains 11 residues.

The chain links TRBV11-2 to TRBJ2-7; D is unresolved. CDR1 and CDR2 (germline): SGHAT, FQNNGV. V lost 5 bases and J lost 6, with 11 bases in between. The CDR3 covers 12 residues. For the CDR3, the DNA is TGTGCCAGCAGCCAAGAGGTGGGCGAGCAGTACTTC. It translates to CASSQEVGEQYF.